Presented here are 27 T cell receptor beta chains from one specimen sequenced in a study of patients and donors after allogeneic stem cell transplantation (TCRdb year 2020). The library came from RT-PCR. Reads for this sample came from a NextSeq 550. TCRdb trimmed public reads at Q25 via fastp, called clones via MiXCR and kept in-frame beta chains. Duplicate CDR3 protein sequences are folded into a single record with the most common DNA and genes. In this sample the table shows hundreds of thousands of distinct CDR3 sequences, under 20% of which occur a single time. Of the sample, about 7% falls within the top ten clones. Sequenced material: blood, either unsorted or a sorted T cell fraction (not recorded which). These receptors were obtained from a human donor who was either an allogeneic HSCT recipient or a stem cell or donor lymphocyte infusion donor (not recorded which). It is not recorded whose cells these are; they may come from a transplant donor.

This clonotype was seen a handful of times. The chain's CDR3 is CASSPTGDKGYGYTF. CDR3 bases: TGCGCCAGCAGCCCAACAGGGGATAAGGGCTATGGCTACACCTTC. The chain uses TRBV5-1 and TRBJ1-2; 7 nucleotides align to TRBD1. The V segment lost 4 bases and the J segment 4 bases; nucleotides outside the gene matches: 10. This CDR3 contains 15 residues. CDR1 is SGHRS and CDR2 is YFSETQ in the germline V gene.

The chain employs TRBV24-1 and TRBJ2-3; D is perhaps TRBD1 (6 bases). The germline V gene has CDR1 KGHDR and CDR2 SFDVKD. The CDR3 is made up of 15 amino acids. V lost 4 bases and J lost 4, with 14 bases in between. As DNA, the CDR3 is TGTGCCACCAGTGACCCCATTCCAGGGGCAGATACGCAGTATTTT. Amino acid sequence: CATSDPIPGADTQYF.

This clonotype was seen a handful of times. The V and J genes are TRBV7-9 and TRBJ1-3; D is unresolved. Germline loops: CDR1 SEHNR, CDR2 FQNEAQ (reference sequence). The CDR3 is made up of 15 amino acids. V lost 0 bases to trimming and J lost 0 bases, with 6 bases between them. The CDR3 nucleotides are TGTGCCAGCAGCTTAGCGTCCGCCTCTGGAAACACCATATATTTT. The encoded protein is CASSLASASGNTIYF.

This clonotype was recorded many times. The CDR3 protein is CASSRSDREQYF. The CDR3, as DNA: TGTGCCAGCAGCCGCTCTGATAGGGAGCAGTACTTC. This rearrangement joins TRBV12-3 or TRBV12-4 to TRBJ2-7; D is unresolved. Trimming cost V 6 bases and J 7 bases, with 13 bases left between them. This CDR3 region has 12 residues.

This clonotype was counted ten times or more. The chain joins TRBV20-1 to TRBJ2-5, with 10 bases fitting TRBD1. V trimming: 6 bases; J trimming: 5 bases; junction bases outside the gene matches: 3. CDR3 length: 12 residues. The germline CDR1 and CDR2 sequences are DFQATT and SNEGSKA (reference sequence). The CDR3 nucleotides are TGCAGTGCAACGACAGGGGGCGAGACCCAGTACTTC. Translated, it gives CSATTGGETQYF.

This clonotype was seen a handful of times. V gene TRBV18 combines with J gene TRBJ2-1; maybe TRBD1 (6 bases). The CDR3 is 16 amino acids. Trimming pared 3 bases from V and 1 base from J, leaving 13 bases between. Germline V gives CDR1 KGHSH, CDR2 LQKENI. This CDR3 is CASSPPADRSYNEQFF. CDR3 DNA: TGTGCCAGCTCACCTCCGGCGGACAGATCCTACAATGAGCAGTTCTTC. Supplemented by reference TRBV18 and TRBJ2-1, the full variable domain reads NAGVMQNPRHLVRRRGQEARLRCSPMKGHSHVYWYRQLPEEGLKFMVYLQKENIIDESGMPKERFSAEFPKEGPSILRIQQVVRGDSAAYFCASSPPADRSYNEQFFGPGTRLTVL.

The V call is TRBV11-1, the J call TRBJ1-4; the D gene is possibly TRBD1 (6 bases). Germline CDR1 SGHAT, CDR2 FQDESV (reference sequence). CDR3 length: 15 amino acids. Deletions cut 5 bases from V and 8 bases from J, with 18 bases between. CDR3 protein: CASSSYGTHQEKLFF. Here the CDR3 DNA reads TGTGCCAGCAGCAGTTACGGGACACACCAAGAAAAACTGTTTTTT.

CDR3 DNA sequence: TGTGCCAGCAGCCCACCCCACTTACCCTCTGGGGCCAACGTCCTGACTTTC. It translates to CASSPPHLPSGANVLTF. The chain has TRBV7-2 and TRBJ2-6; D gene uncertain. The CDR3 covers 17 residues. Germline V gives CDR1 SGHTA, CDR2 FQGNSA. Trimming pared 5 bases from V and 0 bases from J, leaving 14 bases between.

This clonotype was recorded a few times. The V call is TRBV5-6, the J call TRBJ2-1; tentative D call: TRBD2 (6 bases). Trimming cost V 0 bases and J 6 bases, with 10 bases left between them. There are 14 residues in the CDR3. Germline loops: CDR1 SGHDT, CDR2 YYEEEE. CDR3 in DNA: TGTGCCAGCAGCTTGGGGCTAGCGACCAATGAGCAGTTCTTC. Amino acids: CASSLGLATNEQFF.

This clonotype occurred a few times. The chain joins TRBV27 to TRBJ1-5; no reliable D call. Germline values: CDR1 MNHEY, CDR2 SMNVEV (reference sequence). CDR3 size: 15 residues. The V end was cut by 1 base, the J end by 0 bases, with 7 bases between. The DNA of the CDR3 is TGTGCCAGCAGTTTATTGGGCTATAGCAATCAGCCCCAGCATTTT. Residues: CASSLLGYSNQPQHF.

The chain links TRBV24-1 to TRBJ1-2; D remains ambiguous. V dropped 1 base and J dropped 1 base, with 6 bases sitting between them. The CDR3 sequence is 14 residues long. From germline, CDR1 is KGHDR and CDR2 SFDVKD. CDR3 in amino acids: CATSDFPVNYGYTF. The CDR3 bases are TGTGCCACCAGTGATTTTCCGGTTAACTATGGCTACACCTTC.

The rearrangement joins TRBV20-1 to TRBJ1-1; 7 nucleotides agree with TRBD1. Losses at the gene ends were 3 bases for V and 10 bases for J; bases not matched to a gene: 17. The CDR3 is made up of 15 amino acids. Germline V gene sequence: CDR1 DFQATT, CDR2 SNEGSKA (reference sequence). CDR3 sequence reads: CSASRQGDRPPLAFF. Here the CDR3 DNA reads TGCAGTGCTAGTCGACAGGGAGACAGGCCACCCCTAGCTTTCTTT.

This clonotype came up many times. The chain links TRBV7-8 to TRBJ2-2; D is unclear. This CDR3 has 14 residues. Germline CDR1 and CDR2: SGHVS and FQNEAQ. V lost 3 bases, J lost 0 bases, and 5 bases lay in between. In DNA, the CDR3 is TGTGCCAGCAGCTTGCAGGCGAACACCGGGGAGCTGTTTTTT. This encodes CASSLQANTGELFF.

The chain links TRBV6-1 to TRBJ2-7; 8 bases line up with TRBD2. Trimming cost V 6 bases and J 1 base; bases outside gene matches: 5. From germline, CDR1 is MNHNS and CDR2 SASEGT. CDR3 length: 14 residues. The CDR3, as DNA: TGTGCCAGCAGCCGACGGGGGGGATCCTACGAGCAGTACTTC. Protein sequence: CASSRRGGSYEQYF.

The rearrangement joins TRBV5-1 to TRBJ2-5; D gene uncertain. Looked up from germline, CDR1 is SGHRS and CDR2 is YFSETQ. CDR3 length: 13 amino acids. V was shortened by 1 base and J by 3 bases, with 7 bases between the two germline ends. CDR3 residues: CASSLSDEETQYF. Written as DNA, the CDR3 is TGCGCCAGCAGCTTGTCGGACGAAGAGACCCAGTACTTC.

The chain recombines TRBV20-1 with TRBJ1-6; no firm D call. V was shortened by 3 bases and J by 2 bases, with 8 bases between the two germline ends. Germline V lookup: CDR1 DFQATT, CDR2 SNEGSKA (reference sequence). The CDR3 has 14 amino acids. The CDR3 bases are TGCAGTGCTAGTATAGAGACCTATAATTCACCCCTCCACTTT. Its protein is CSASIETYNSPLHF.

The chain links TRBV5-6 to TRBJ2-3; D is perhaps TRBD2 (6 bases). The CDR3 spans 15 residues. The germline CDR1 and CDR2 sequences are SGHDT and YYEEEE. Trimming removed 6 bases from V and 0 bases from J, with 14 bases in between. CDR3 loop: CASTGGVTSTDTQYF. The DNA of the CDR3 is TGTGCCAGCACCGGAGGGGTTACTAGCACAGATACGCAGTATTTT.

This chain joins TRBV7-9 and TRBJ1-2; D is possibly TRBD1 (5 bases). Trimming pared 5 bases from V and 8 bases from J, leaving 18 bases between. CDR3 length equals 14 residues. The germline CDR1 and CDR2 sequences are SEHNR and FQNEAQ (reference sequence). CDR3 in amino acids: CASSPLGVSLGYTF. CDR3 sequence (DNA): TGTGCCAGCAGCCCTCTGGGGGTCAGCCTAGGCTACACCTTC.

CDR3 protein: CASRTGTGNEQYF. Written as DNA, the CDR3 is TGTGCCAGCAGGACCGGGACAGGGAACGAGCAGTACTTC. This rearrangement joins TRBV27 to TRBJ2-7; 9 bases are shared with TRBD1. The CDR3 has 13 residues. With 6 bases clipped from V and 5 bases from J, the junction kept 5 bases outside the gene matches. CDR1 is MNHEY and CDR2 is SMNVEV in the germline V gene (reference sequence).

The table lists this clonotype with a few counts. The chain has TRBV2 and TRBJ1-3; perhaps TRBD1 as D (6 bases). This CDR3 has 12 amino acids. Germline values: CDR1 SNHLY, CDR2 FYNNEI. Trimming pared 9 bases from V and 4 bases from J, leaving 10 bases between. CDR3 sequence (DNA): TGTGCCAGACAGGGTTCGGGAAACACCATATATTTT. This codes for CARQGSGNTIYF.

V and J are TRBV5-6 and TRBJ2-1; D is ambiguous. The CDR3 is 15 amino acids. Germline-derived CDR1 and CDR2 are SGHDT and YYEEEE. V lost 0 bases to trimming and J lost 2 bases, with 9 bases between them. The DNA for the CDR3 is TGTGCCAGCAGCTTGGCTGCTCGGGCCTACAATGAGCAGTTCTTC. Amino acids: CASSLAARAYNEQFF.

This chain uses TRBV25-1 with TRBJ2-5; a weak D match, TRBD2 (7 bases). The CDR3 totals 16 residues. Germline V gene sequence: CDR1 MGHDK, CDR2 SYGVNS. V gave up 0 bases and J gave up 5 bases, with 16 bases separating them. The CDR3 DNA reads TGTGCCAGCAGTGAATATCGGGGGGCGCTGTTTGAGACCCAGTACTTC. This encodes CASSEYRGALFETQYF.

The chain links TRBV10-3 to TRBJ1-5; 7 nucleotides align to TRBD1. V lost 10 bases and J lost 3; bases outside the gene matches: 6. CDR3 length: 13 amino acids. The germline V gene has CDR1 ENHRY and CDR2 SYGVKD. In DNA form, the CDR3 reads TGTGCCACCACGGGACAGTCCAATCAGCCCCAGCATTTT. This translates into CATTGQSNQPQHF.

The J gene is TRBJ2-5, the V gene TRBV3-1, with D tentatively TRBD1 (5 bases). V lost 0 bases and J lost 5, with 10 bases in between. The CDR3 has 14 amino acids. The V gene's germline CDR1 is LGHDT and CDR2 YNNKEL (reference sequence). The CDR3 spells CASSQEGVRETQYF. CDR3 coding DNA: TGTGCCAGCAGCCAAGAAGGGGTACGGGAGACCCAGTACTTC.

J is TRBJ1-1 and V is TRBV4-3, with a tentative D call TRBD1 (6 bases). The ends were cut back, 0 bases at V and 1 base at J, with 12 bases in the middle. The CDR3 has 16 amino acids. Germline-derived CDR1 and CDR2 are LGHNA and YSLEER. CDR3 sequence: CASSQDSHRANTEAFF. The CDR3 DNA is TGCGCCAGCAGCCAAGATTCCCACAGGGCGAACACTGAAGCTTTCTTT.

V usage is TRBV10-3 and J usage is TRBJ1-2; a possible D gene is TRBD1 (5 bases). The CDR3 loop spans 13 amino acids. V was clipped by 10 bases and J by 1 base, with 13 bases between them. Germline V gene lookup returns CDR1 ENHRY and CDR2 SYGVKD. CDR3 amino acids: CATHLDSNYGYTF. The CDR3 DNA reads TGTGCCACTCACCTAGACAGTAACTATGGCTACACCTTC.

The chain carries TRBV29-1 and TRBJ2-1, with D perhaps being TRBD1 or TRBD2 (5 bases each). The CDR3 length is 14 residues. V shed 5 bases and J shed 7 bases, with 18 bases lying between them. Germline V CDR1 and CDR2: SQVTM, ANQGSEA. CDR3 bases: TGCAGCGTTCGCCCCGGGACCCAGGCAAATGAGCAGTTCTTC. Amino acids: CSVRPGTQANEQFF.